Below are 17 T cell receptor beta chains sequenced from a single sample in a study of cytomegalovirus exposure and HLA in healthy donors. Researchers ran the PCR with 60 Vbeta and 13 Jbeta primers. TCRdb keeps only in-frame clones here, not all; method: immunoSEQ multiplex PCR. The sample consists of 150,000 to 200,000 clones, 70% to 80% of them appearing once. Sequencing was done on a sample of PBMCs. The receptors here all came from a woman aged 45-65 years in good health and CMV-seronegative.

The CDR3 here is CASSPLSRSTDTQYF. The DNA for the CDR3 is TGTGCCAGCTCACCCCTCTCGAGGAGCACAGATACGCAGTATTTT. The V call is TRBV18, the J call TRBJ2-3; D unclear. The length of the CDR3 is 15 residues. Trimming shortened V by 3 bases and J by 0 bases, and 10 bases separated the two germline ends. CDR1 and CDR2 (germline): KGHSH, LQKENI.

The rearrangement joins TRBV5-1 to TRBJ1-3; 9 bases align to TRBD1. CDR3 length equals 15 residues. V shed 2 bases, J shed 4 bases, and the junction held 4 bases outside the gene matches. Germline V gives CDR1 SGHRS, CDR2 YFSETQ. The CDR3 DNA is TGCGCCAGCAGCTTTACCGGGACAGGGGGAAACACCATATATTTT. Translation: CASSFTGTGGNTIYF. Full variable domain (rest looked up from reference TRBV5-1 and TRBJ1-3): KAGVTQTPRYLIKTRGQQVTLSCSPISGHRSVSWYQQTPGQGLQFLFEYFSETQRNKGNFPGRFSGRQFSNSRSEMNVSTLELGDSALYLCASSFTGTGGNTIYFGEGSWLTVV.

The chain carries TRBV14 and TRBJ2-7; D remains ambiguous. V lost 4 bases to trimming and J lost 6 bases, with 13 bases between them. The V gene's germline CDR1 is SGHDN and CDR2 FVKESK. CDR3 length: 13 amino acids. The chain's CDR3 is CASSLYSTLEQYF. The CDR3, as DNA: TGTGCCAGCAGCCTCTACAGTACCCTCGAGCAGTACTTC.

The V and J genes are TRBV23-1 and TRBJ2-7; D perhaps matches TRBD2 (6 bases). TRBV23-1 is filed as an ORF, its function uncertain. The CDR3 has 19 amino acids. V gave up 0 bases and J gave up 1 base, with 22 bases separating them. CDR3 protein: CASSQSRPGGGSGSYEQYF. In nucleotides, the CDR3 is TGCGCCAGCAGTCAATCTCGCCCCGGGGGTGGCAGCGGATCCTACGAGCAGTACTTC.

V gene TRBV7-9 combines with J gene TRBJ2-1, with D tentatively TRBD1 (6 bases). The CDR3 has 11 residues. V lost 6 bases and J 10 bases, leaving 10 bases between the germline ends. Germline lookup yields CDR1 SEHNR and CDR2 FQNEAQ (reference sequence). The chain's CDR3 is CASSRTVEQFF. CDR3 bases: TGTGCCAGCAGTAGGACAGTCGAGCAGTTCTTC. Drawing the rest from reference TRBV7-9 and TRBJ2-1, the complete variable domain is DTGVSQNPRHKITKRGQNVTFRCDPISEHNRLYWYRQTLGQGPEFLTYFQNEAQLEKSRLLSDRFSAERPKGSFSTLEIQRTEQGDSAMYLCASSRTVEQFFGPGTRLTVL.

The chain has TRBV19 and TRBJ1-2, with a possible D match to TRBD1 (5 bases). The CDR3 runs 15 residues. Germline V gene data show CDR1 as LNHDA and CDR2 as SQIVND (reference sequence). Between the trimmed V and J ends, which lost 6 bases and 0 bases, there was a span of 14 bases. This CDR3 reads CASRRQGFTNYGYTF. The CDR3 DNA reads TGTGCCAGTAGAAGGCAGGGTTTCACTAACTATGGCTACACCTTC. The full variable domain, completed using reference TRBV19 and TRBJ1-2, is DGGITQSPKYLFRKEGQNVTLSCEQNLNHDAMYWYRQDPGQGLRLIYYSQIVNDFQKGDIAEGYSVSREKKESFPLTVTSAQKNPTAFYLCASRRQGFTNYGYTFGSGTRLTVV.

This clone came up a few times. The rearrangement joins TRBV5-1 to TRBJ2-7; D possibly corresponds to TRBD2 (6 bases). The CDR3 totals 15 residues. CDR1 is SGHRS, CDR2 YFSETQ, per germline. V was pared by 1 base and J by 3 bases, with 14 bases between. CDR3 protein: CASSLSPLAFYEQYF. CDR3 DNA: TGCGCCAGCAGCTTGAGCCCACTAGCCTTCTACGAGCAGTACTTC.

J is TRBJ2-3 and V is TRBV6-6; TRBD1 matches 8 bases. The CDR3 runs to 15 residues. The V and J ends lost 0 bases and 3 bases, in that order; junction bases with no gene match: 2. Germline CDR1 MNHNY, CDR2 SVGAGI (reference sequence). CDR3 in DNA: TGTGCCAGCAGTTACTCAAGACAGGGGACAGATACGCAGTATTTT. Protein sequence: CASSYSRQGTDTQYF.

CDR3 sequence (DNA): TGTGCCAGCAGCTTGCCTGAGGGTGAGCAGTTCTTC. Its protein is CASSLPEGEQFF. The gene calls are TRBV13 and TRBJ2-1, with a tentative D call TRBD2 (5 bases). The length of the CDR3 is 12 residues. The V end lost 3 bases, the J end lost 9 bases, and 9 bases lay between the germline ends. Germline lookup yields CDR1 PRHDT and CDR2 FYEKMQ (reference sequence).

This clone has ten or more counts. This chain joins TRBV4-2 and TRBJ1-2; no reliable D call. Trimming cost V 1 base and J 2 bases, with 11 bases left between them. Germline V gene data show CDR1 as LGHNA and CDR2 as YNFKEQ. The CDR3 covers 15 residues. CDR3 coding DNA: TGTGCCAGCAGCCAAGGGCCAGGAATGAACTATGGCTACACCTTC. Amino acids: CASSQGPGMNYGYTF.

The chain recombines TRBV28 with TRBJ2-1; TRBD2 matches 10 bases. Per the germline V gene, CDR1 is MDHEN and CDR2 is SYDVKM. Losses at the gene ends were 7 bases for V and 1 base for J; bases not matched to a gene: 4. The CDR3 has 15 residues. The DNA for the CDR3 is TGTGCCAGCATTCCAGCGGGAGGGTCCTACAATGAGCAGTTCTTC. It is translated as CASIPAGGSYNEQFF. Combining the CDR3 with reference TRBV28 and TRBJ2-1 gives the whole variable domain DVKVTQSSRYLVKRTGEKVFLECVQDMDHENMFWYRQDPGLGLRLIYFSYDVKMKEKGDIPEGYSVSREKKERFSLILESASTNQTSMYLCASIPAGGSYNEQFFGPGTRLTVL.

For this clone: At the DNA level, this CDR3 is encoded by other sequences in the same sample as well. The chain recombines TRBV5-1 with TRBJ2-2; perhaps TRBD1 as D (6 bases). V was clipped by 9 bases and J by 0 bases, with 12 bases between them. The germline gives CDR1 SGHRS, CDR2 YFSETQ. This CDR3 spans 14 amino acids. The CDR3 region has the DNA TGCGCCAATTCACAGGGCCCGAACACCGGGGAGCTGTTTTTT. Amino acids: CANSQGPNTGELFF.

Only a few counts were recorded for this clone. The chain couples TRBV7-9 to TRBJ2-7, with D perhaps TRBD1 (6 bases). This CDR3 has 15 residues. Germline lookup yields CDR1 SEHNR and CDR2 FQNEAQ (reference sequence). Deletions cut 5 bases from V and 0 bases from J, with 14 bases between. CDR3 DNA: TGTGCCAGCAGCCCCCCGACAGGCCACTCCTACGAGCAGTACTTC. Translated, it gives CASSPPTGHSYEQYF.

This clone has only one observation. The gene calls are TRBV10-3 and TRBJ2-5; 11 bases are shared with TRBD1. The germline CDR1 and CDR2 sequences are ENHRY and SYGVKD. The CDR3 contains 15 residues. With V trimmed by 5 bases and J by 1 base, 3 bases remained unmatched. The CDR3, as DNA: TGTGCCATCAGTTTGGGACAGGGGGTCCAAGAGACCCAGTACTTC. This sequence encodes CAISLGQGVQETQYF.

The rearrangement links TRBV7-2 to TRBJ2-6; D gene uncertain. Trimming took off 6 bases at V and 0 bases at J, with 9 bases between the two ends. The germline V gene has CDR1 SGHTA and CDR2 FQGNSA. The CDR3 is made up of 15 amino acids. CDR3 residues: CASRPSFSGANVLTF. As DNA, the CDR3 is TGTGCCAGCAGGCCTAGTTTCTCTGGGGCCAACGTCCTGACTTTC.

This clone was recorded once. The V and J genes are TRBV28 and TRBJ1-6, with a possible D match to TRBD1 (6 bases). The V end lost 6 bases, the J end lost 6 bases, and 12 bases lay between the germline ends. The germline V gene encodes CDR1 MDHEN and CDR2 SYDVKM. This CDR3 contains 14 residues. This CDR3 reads CASSSGVLNSPLHF. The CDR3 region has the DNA TGTGCCAGCAGCTCAGGGGTGCTTAATTCACCCCTCCACTTT.

The CDR3 region is CASSTTGQGASYEQYF. For the CDR3, the DNA is TGTGCCAGCAGCACGACTGGGCAGGGGGCATCCTACGAGCAGTACTTC. The chain carries TRBV28 and TRBJ2-7; TRBD1 agrees at 8 bases. The CDR3 is 16 residues long. Germline loops: CDR1 MDHEN, CDR2 SYDVKM. J was trimmed by 1 base and V by 6 bases; bases with no gene match: 11.